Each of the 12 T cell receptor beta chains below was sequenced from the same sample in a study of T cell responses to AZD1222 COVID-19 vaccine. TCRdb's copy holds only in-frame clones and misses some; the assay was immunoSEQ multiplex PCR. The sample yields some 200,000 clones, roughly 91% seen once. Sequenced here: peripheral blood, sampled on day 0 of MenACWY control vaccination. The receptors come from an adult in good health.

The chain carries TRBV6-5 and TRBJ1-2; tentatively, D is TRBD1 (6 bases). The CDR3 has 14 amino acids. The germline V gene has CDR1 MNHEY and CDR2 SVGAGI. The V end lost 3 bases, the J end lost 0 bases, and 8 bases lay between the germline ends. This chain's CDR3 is CASSYGQPNYGYTF. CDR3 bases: TGTGCCAGCAGTTATGGACAGCCTAACTATGGCTACACCTTC.

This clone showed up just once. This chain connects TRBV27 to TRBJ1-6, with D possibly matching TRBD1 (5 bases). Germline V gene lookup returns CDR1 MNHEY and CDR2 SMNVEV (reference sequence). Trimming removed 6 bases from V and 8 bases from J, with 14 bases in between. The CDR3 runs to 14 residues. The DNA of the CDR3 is TGTGCCAGCAGAGAGGTGGGGCCGGATTCACCCCTCCACTTT. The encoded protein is CASREVGPDSPLHF.

The DNA for the CDR3 is TGCGCCAGCAGTCACCGCGACAGGGATAACTATGGCTACACCTTC. Translating it yields CASSHRDRDNYGYTF. The chain recombines TRBV23-1 with TRBJ1-2; 7 nucleotides match TRBD1. TRBV23-1 belongs to the ORF category, with a function that is uncertain. V trimming: 3 bases; J trimming: 1 base; junction bases outside the gene matches: 5. The CDR3 loop spans 15 amino acids.

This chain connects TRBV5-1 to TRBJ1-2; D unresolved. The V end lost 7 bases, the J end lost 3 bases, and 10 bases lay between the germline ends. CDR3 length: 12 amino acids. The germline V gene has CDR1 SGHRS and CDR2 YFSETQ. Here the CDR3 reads CASAPRDYGYTF. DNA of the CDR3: TGCGCCAGCGCCCCCCGGGACTATGGCTACACCTTC.

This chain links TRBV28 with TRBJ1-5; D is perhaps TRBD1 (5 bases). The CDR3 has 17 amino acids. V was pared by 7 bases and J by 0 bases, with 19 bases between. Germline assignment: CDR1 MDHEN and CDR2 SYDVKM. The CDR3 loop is CASILGGDSYSNQPQHF. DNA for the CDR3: TGTGCCAGCATCCTGGGGGGGGACTCCTATAGCAATCAGCCCCAGCATTTT.

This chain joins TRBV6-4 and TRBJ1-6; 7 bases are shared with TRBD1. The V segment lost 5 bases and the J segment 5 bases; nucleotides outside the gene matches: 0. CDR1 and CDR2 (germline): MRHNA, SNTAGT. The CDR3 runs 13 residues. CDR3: CASSTGDNSPLHF. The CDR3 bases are TGTGCCAGCAGTACAGGGGATAATTCACCCCTCCACTTT.

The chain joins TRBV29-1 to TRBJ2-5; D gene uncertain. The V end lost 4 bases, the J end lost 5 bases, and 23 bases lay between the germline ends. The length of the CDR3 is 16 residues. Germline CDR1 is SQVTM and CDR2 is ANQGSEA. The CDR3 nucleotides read TGCAGCGTTGCCCCCGATGTAGACCGCCCCGTTGAGACCCAGTACTTC. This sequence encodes CSVAPDVDRPVETQYF.

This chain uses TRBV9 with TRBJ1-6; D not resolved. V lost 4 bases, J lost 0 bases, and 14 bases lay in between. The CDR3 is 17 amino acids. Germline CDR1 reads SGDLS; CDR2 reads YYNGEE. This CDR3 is CASSSRAGSSYNSPLHF. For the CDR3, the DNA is TGTGCCAGCAGCTCTAGGGCCGGGAGCTCCTATAATTCACCCCTCCACTTT.

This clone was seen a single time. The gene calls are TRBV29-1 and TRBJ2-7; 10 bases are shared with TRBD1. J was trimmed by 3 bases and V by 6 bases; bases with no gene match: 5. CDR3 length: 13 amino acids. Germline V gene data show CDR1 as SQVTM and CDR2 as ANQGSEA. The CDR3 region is CSVRRTGGYEQYF. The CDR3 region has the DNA TGCAGCGTCCGACGGACAGGGGGCTACGAGCAGTACTTC.

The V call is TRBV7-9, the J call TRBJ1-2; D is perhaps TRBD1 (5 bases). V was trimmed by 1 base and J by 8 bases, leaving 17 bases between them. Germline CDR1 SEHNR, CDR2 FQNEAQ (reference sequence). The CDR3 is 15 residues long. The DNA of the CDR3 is TGTGCCAGCAGCTTAGAGATGGGGGTTTTTATGGGCTACACCTTC. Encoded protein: CASSLEMGVFMGYTF.

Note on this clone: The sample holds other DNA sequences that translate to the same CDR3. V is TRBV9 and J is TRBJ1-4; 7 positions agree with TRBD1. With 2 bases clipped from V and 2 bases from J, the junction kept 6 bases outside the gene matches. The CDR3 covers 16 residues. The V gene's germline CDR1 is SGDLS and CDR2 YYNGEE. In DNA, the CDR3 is TGTGCCAGCAGCGTGGGAGGGGGCAGGACTAATGAAAAACTGTTTTTT. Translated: CASSVGGGRTNEKLFF.

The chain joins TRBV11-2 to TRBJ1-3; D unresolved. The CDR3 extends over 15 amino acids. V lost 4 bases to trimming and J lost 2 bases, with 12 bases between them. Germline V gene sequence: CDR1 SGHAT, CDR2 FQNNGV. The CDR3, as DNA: TGTGCCAGCAGCTCTTTCGCCTTAGCTGGAAACACCATATATTTT. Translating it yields CASSSFALAGNTIYF.